This T cell receptor (beta chain) stems from a study of OX40 agonist ivuxolimab in advanced cancers. Between the trimmed V and J ends, which lost 1 base and 4 bases, there was a span of 4 bases. Germline V lookup: CDR1 SNHLY, CDR2 FYNNEI. The CDR3 spans 12 residues. Sequenced by immunoSEQ multiplex PCR; TCRdb stores in-frame clones only, minus some. This sample has fewer than 25,000 clones, with roughly three quarters found just once. The chain is built from TRBV2 and TRBJ1-2; unclear D gene. The TCR sequence derives from an adult with an advanced solid tumor such as melanoma, head and neck, liver or kidney cancer. Specimen: CD4+ or CD8+ T cells sorted from blood, collected in a trial of the OX40 agonist ivuxolimab. The CDR3 here is CASSEGSYGYTF. Here the CDR3 DNA reads TGTGCCAGCAGTGAAGGGAGCTATGGCTACACCTTC.